This T cell receptor (beta chain) was recorded in a study of blood T cells in healthy people across ages. Together with a sample-barcoded 5' primer, a J-beta primer mix was included in a second PCR lasting about 6 to 11 cycles. TCRdb re-called the 5' RACE reads with MiXCR, one entry per CDR3 protein. The table records over 300,000 distinct CDR3 sequences, approximately 51% of them present only once. This CDR3 region has 13 residues. Germline loops: CDR1 DFQATT, CDR2 SNEGSKA (reference sequence). This clonotype was sampled from a man aged 60 to 69 in good health. The chain combines TRBV20-1 with TRBJ2-4, with D maybe TRBD1 (5 bases). The end of the DNA aligns better with TRBJ2-7, so the J call may be wrong. Sequencing used blood. The CDR3 nucleotides are TGCAGTGCCACACAGGCAGGAGACTACGAGCAGTACTTC. Translating it yields CSATQAGDYEQYF.